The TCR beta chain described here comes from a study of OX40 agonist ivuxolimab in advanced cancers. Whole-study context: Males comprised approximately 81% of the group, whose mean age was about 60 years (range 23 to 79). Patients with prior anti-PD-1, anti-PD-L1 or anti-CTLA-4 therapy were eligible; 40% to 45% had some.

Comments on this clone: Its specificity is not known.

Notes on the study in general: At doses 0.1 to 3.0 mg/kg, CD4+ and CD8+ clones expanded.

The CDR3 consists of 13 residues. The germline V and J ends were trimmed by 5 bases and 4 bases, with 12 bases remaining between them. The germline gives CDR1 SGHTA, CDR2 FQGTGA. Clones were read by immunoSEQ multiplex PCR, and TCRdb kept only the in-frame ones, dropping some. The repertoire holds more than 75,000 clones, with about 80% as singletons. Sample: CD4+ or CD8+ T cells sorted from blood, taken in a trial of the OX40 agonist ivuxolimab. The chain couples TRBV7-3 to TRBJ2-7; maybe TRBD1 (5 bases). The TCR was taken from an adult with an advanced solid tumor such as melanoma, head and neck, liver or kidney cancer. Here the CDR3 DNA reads TGTGCCAGCAGCCAGGGCCCTGGGTACGAGCAGTACTTC. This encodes CASSQGPGYEQYF.